These 27 T cell receptor beta chains share one sample of origin, sequenced in a study of OX40 agonist ivuxolimab in advanced cancers. The data were produced by immunoSEQ multiplex PCR, yet TCRdb's version contains in-frame clones alone and is incomplete. The sample has about 38,000 clones, around four fifths seen once; the top ten hold about 8.8%. This specimen consisted of CD4+ or CD8+ T cells sorted from blood, obtained in a trial of the OX40 agonist ivuxolimab. The source is an adult with an advanced solid tumor such as melanoma, head and neck, liver or kidney cancer.

The chain has TRBV18 and TRBJ2-1; D is unresolved. This CDR3 has 11 residues. With 3 bases removed from V and 9 bases from J, the gap between germline ends came to 6 bases. Germline V gives CDR1 KGHSH, CDR2 LQKENI. CDR3 sequence (DNA): TGTGCCAGCTCACCCGAACGTGAGCAGTTCTTC. Translation: CASSPEREQFF. Full variable domain (outside the CDR3, taken from reference TRBV18 and TRBJ2-1): NAGVMQNPRHLVRRRGQEARLRCSPMKGHSHVYWYRQLPEEGLKFMVYLQKENIIDESGMPKERFSAEFPKEGPSILRIQQVVRGDSAAYFCASSPEREQFFGPGTRLTVL.

Remarks on this clone: Additional DNA sequences in this sample encode the identical CDR3. The V and J genes are TRBV7-6 and TRBJ1-1; D call uncertain. Germline V gene data show CDR1 as SGHVS and CDR2 as FNYEAQ. The germline V and J ends were trimmed by 3 bases and 6 bases, with 11 bases remaining between them. The CDR3 extends over 13 amino acids. The CDR3 sequence is CASSLPESAEAFF. The CDR3 DNA reads as TGTGCCAGCAGCTTGCCGGAGAGCGCTGAAGCTTTCTTT. The whole variable domain, remainder taken from reference TRBV7-6 and TRBJ1-1, is GAGVSQSPRYKVTKRGQDVALRCDPISGHVSLYWYRQALGQGPEFLTYFNYEAQQDKSGLPNDRFSAERPEGSISTLTIQRTEQRDSAMYRCASSLPESAEAFFGQGTRLTVV.

The chain joins TRBV4-1 to TRBJ2-7; the D gene could be TRBD1 or TRBD2 (6 bases each). V was shortened by 4 bases and J by 4 bases, with 23 bases between the two germline ends. CDR1 and CDR2 (germline): MGHRA, YSYEKL. This CDR3 comprises 17 residues. CDR3 region: CASSRSPLPGAEYEQYF. The CDR3, as DNA: TGCGCCAGCAGCCGGTCCCCTCTCCCGGGGGCAGAATACGAGCAGTACTTC.

This chain joins TRBV4-2 and TRBJ2-7; no definite D call. This CDR3 region has 16 residues. CDR1 LGHNA and CDR2 YNFKEQ come from the germline V gene. V lost 5 bases, J lost 0 bases, and 17 bases lay in between. The CDR3 spells CASSSGFWTPSYEQYF. CDR3 in DNA: TGTGCCAGCAGCTCGGGTTTTTGGACCCCCTCCTACGAGCAGTACTTC.

This chain connects TRBV5-1 to TRBJ1-4; D gene ambiguous. The ends were cut back, 2 bases at V and 0 bases at J, with 11 bases in the middle. The CDR3 loop spans 16 amino acids. Germline V gene lookup returns CDR1 SGHRS and CDR2 YFSETQ. The DNA for the CDR3 is TGCGCCAGCAGCTTCAACGGCCCTGCAACTAATGAAAAACTGTTTTTT. Translation: CASSFNGPATNEKLFF.

This clone has a single count. V gene TRBV5-1 combines with J gene TRBJ2-7; 9 nucleotides align to TRBD1. Germline V gene data show CDR1 as SGHRS and CDR2 as YFSETQ. The CDR3 length is 15 residues. The V segment lost 5 bases and the J segment 2 bases; nucleotides outside the gene matches: 8. The CDR3 reads CASRIGQGWPYEQYF. Written as DNA, the CDR3 is TGCGCCAGCAGGATAGGACAGGGGTGGCCCTACGAGCAGTACTTC.

The chain is built from TRBV6-1 and TRBJ2-7; D perhaps matches TRBD2 (5 bases). The CDR3 covers 13 residues. V dropped 7 bases and J dropped 3 bases, with 13 bases sitting between them. Germline loops: CDR1 MNHNS, CDR2 SASEGT. The CDR3 loop reads CASTVEDFYEQYF. The CDR3 region has the DNA TGTGCCAGCACAGTGGAGGACTTCTACGAGCAGTACTTC.

The J gene is TRBJ2-7, the V gene TRBV19; the D call may be TRBD1 or TRBD2 (5 bases each). The CDR3 runs to 16 residues. Germline V CDR1 and CDR2: LNHDA, SQIVND (reference sequence). V gave up 7 bases and J gave up 4 bases, with 23 bases separating them. The CDR3 region is CASTRRKVRDGYEQYF. The CDR3 DNA sequence: TGTGCCAGTACCAGAAGGAAGGTCCGGGACGGGTACGAGCAGTACTTC.

The chain employs TRBV6-1 and TRBJ2-7, with D possibly being TRBD1 (5 bases). Per germline, CDR1 MNHNS and CDR2 SASEGT. There are 14 residues in the CDR3. Trimming shortened V by 7 bases and J by 1 base, and 14 bases separated the two germline ends. In DNA, the CDR3 is TGTGCCAGCAAGCAAGCTGGGGCTTCCTACGAGCAGTACTTC. Amino acid sequence: CASKQAGASYEQYF.

The V and J genes are TRBV30 and TRBJ2-5; 9 positions agree with TRBD1. From germline, CDR1 is GTSNPN and CDR2 SVGIG (reference sequence). J gave up 6 bases and V 2 bases, and 16 bases lay outside the gene matches. CDR3 length equals 17 residues. CDR3 sequence reads: CAWSPPSGTGNWQTQYF. In nucleotides, the CDR3 is TGTGCCTGGAGTCCTCCATCCGGGACAGGGAATTGGCAGACCCAGTACTTC.

This chain connects TRBV6-1 to TRBJ2-7; a weak D match, TRBD2 (7 bases). The CDR3 runs 15 residues. Germline loops: CDR1 MNHNS, CDR2 SASEGT. Trimming shortened V by 2 bases and J by 5 bases, and 16 bases separated the two germline ends. CDR3 loop: CASSEKGGGRNEQYF. The CDR3 nucleotides are TGTGCCAGCAGTGAAAAGGGAGGGGGGCGGAACGAGCAGTACTTC.

By sample share, this clone is medium-sized. This chain joins TRBV7-9 and TRBJ1-1; D uncertain. Deletions cut 5 bases from V and 6 bases from J, with 10 bases between. Germline V gene data show CDR1 as SEHNR and CDR2 as FQNEAQ (reference sequence). The CDR3 consists of 12 residues. The chain's CDR3 is CASSQNEPEAFF. The DNA of the CDR3 is TGTGCCAGCAGCCAGAACGAACCTGAAGCTTTCTTT. The whole variable domain, remainder taken from reference TRBV7-9 and TRBJ1-1, is DTGVSQNPRHKITKRGQNVTFRCDPISEHNRLYWYRQTLGQGPEFLTYFQNEAQLEKSRLLSDRFSAERPKGSFSTLEIQRTEQGDSAMYLCASSQNEPEAFFGQGTRLTVV.

On this clone itself: This sample includes further DNA sequences coding for the same CDR3. V usage is TRBV9 and J usage is TRBJ2-7; 9 bases fit TRBD2. The CDR3 runs 13 residues. V shed 3 bases, J shed 2 bases, and the junction held 0 bases outside the gene matches. Looked up from germline, CDR1 is SGDLS and CDR2 is YYNGEE. CDR3 in DNA: TGTGCCAGCAGCGGGACTAGCGCCTACGAGCAGTACTTC. It is translated as CASSGTSAYEQYF.

This clone came up a few times. This chain connects TRBV30 to TRBJ2-5; 10 nucleotides match TRBD1. The CDR3 totals 13 residues. Trimming at V came to 4 bases and at J to 7 bases, leaving 6 bases not matched to a gene. Looked up from germline, CDR1 is GTSNPN and CDR2 is SVGIG (reference sequence). The CDR3 loop is CAWTDRGLGTQYF. CDR3 coding DNA: TGTGCCTGGACAGACAGGGGGCTGGGGACCCAGTACTTC.

This clone has a handful of counts. The chain uses TRBV29-1 and TRBJ1-2; 8 nucleotides match TRBD1. Germline CDR1 SQVTM, CDR2 ANQGSEA. There are 14 residues in the CDR3. V shed 6 bases, J shed 1 base, and the junction held 7 bases outside the gene matches. The CDR3 protein is CSVSRDRSNYGYTF. CDR3 DNA sequence: TGCAGCGTATCCCGGGACAGGAGTAACTATGGCTACACCTTC.

This chain links TRBV6-1 with TRBJ2-5; 10 bases align to TRBD2. This CDR3 spans 14 amino acids. The junction had 4 bases not matched to a gene; V was cut back by 5 bases and J by 4 bases. CDR1 and CDR2 (germline): MNHNS, SASEGT. The CDR3 reads CASSLRLAGETQYF. CDR3 bases: TGTGCCAGCAGTCTTCGACTAGCGGGAGAGACCCAGTACTTC.

This clone has just a few counts. The J gene is TRBJ1-6, the V gene TRBV7-9; TRBD1 matches at 9 bases. Trimming at V came to 5 bases and at J to 7 bases, leaving 9 bases not matched to a gene. This CDR3 spans 16 amino acids. CDR1 and CDR2 (germline): SEHNR, FQNEAQ (reference sequence). The CDR3 DNA follows: TGTGCCAGCAGCCGTTGGACGGGGACAGGGAATTCACCCCTCCACTTT. It encodes CASSRWTGTGNSPLHF.

V is TRBV18 and J is TRBJ2-1; 9 nucleotides match TRBD2. The germline gives CDR1 KGHSH, CDR2 LQKENI. The trim removed 3 bases at V and 6 bases at J, leaving 6 bases unmatched. The CDR3 consists of 15 residues. The CDR3 region has the DNA TGTGCCAGCTCACCGGGTAGCGGGAGAAGCAATGAGCAGTTCTTC. Translation gives CASSPGSGRSNEQFF.

The CDR3 sequence: CASSQDLSGVLSEQYF. CDR3 nucleotide sequence: TGTGCCAGCAGCCAAGACCTAAGCGGGGTCTTGAGCGAGCAGTACTTC. The gene calls are TRBV4-2 and TRBJ2-7, with 7 bases fitting TRBD2. Germline V gene sequence: CDR1 LGHNA, CDR2 YNFKEQ. The CDR3 length is 16 residues. Trimming took 0 bases from V and 6 from J; bases not matched to a gene: 11.

The gene calls are TRBV5-6 and TRBJ1-2; D ambiguous. Trimming took off 1 base at V and 6 bases at J, with 13 bases between the two ends. The germline CDR1 and CDR2 sequences are SGHDT and YYEEEE. The CDR3 length is 14 residues. In DNA form, the CDR3 reads TGTGCCAGCAGCTTGAACGGGGAATTCCATGGCTACACCTTC. It translates to CASSLNGEFHGYTF.

The rearrangement uses TRBV19 and TRBJ1-5, with D perhaps matching TRBD1 (5 bases). The V end lost 8 bases, the J end lost 0 bases, and 17 bases lay between the germline ends. CDR1 and CDR2 (germline): LNHDA, SQIVND (reference sequence). This CDR3 has 16 residues. The CDR3 sequence is CASGWGLAYSNQPQHF. DNA for the CDR3: TGTGCCAGTGGGTGGGGGTTGGCCTATAGCAATCAGCCCCAGCATTTT.

The chain employs TRBV5-1 and TRBJ2-7; 7 bases match TRBD2. The CDR3 is made up of 14 amino acids. J gave up 5 bases and V 4 bases, and 9 bases lay outside the gene matches. CDR1 and CDR2 from the germline V gene are SGHRS and YFSETQ. This chain's CDR3 is CASSAGAGNHEQYF. CDR3 nucleotide sequence: TGCGCCAGCAGCGCGGGAGCGGGAAACCACGAGCAGTACTTC.

This clone was seen just once. The chain recombines TRBV7-3 with TRBJ2-3; D call uncertain. Trimming removed 5 bases from V and 3 bases from J, with 9 bases in between. The CDR3 is made up of 13 amino acids. Germline-derived CDR1 and CDR2 are SGHTA and FQGTGA. CDR3 sequence (DNA): TGTGCCAGCAGCCTAGTCCCGACAGATACGCAGTATTTT. Protein sequence: CASSLVPTDTQYF.

The CDR3 DNA reads TGTGCCATCAGTGACAGGGCCCTCGGCACAGATACGCAGTATTTT. Translated: CAISDRALGTDTQYF. The chain employs TRBV10-3 and TRBJ2-3; perhaps TRBD1 as D (5 bases). Between the trimmed V and J ends, which lost 3 bases and 1 base, there was a span of 11 bases. This CDR3 has 15 residues. Germline V lookup: CDR1 ENHRY, CDR2 SYGVKD.

The rearrangement links TRBV5-4 to TRBJ2-1, with 9 bases fitting TRBD1. After removal of 4 bases from V and 5 bases from J, the junction contained 10 bases not matched to a gene. This CDR3 has 16 amino acids. Germline V lookup: CDR1 SGHNT, CDR2 YYREEE (reference sequence). CDR3 coding DNA: TGTGCCAGCAGCCAGACTGGGACAGGGTGGAACAATGAGCAGTTCTTC. It codes for CASSQTGTGWNNEQFF.

This clone was counted a few times. In the same sample, other DNA sequences code for this CDR3. This chain joins TRBV5-1 and TRBJ2-3; TRBD1 matches 8 bases. The V and J ends lost 4 bases and 0 bases, in that order; junction bases with no gene match: 7. In germline, CDR1 is SGHRS, CDR2 YFSETQ. The CDR3 covers 16 residues. DNA of the CDR3: TGCGCCAGCAGCGCTGGACAGGGCCCTAGCACAGATACGCAGTATTTT. It is translated as CASSAGQGPSTDTQYF.

V is TRBV4-2 and J is TRBJ2-1; no reliable D call. Germline lookup yields CDR1 LGHNA and CDR2 YNFKEQ. Trimming cost V 5 bases and J 4 bases, with 15 bases left between them. CDR3 length equals 15 residues. The CDR3 here is CASSSPTPRYNEQFF. In nucleotides, the CDR3 is TGTGCCAGCAGCTCTCCAACCCCTCGGTACAATGAGCAGTTCTTC.